A selection of T cell receptor beta chains follows, all from one sample in a study of blood T cell repertoires in COVID-19. Some clones are missing from TCRdb's copy, which holds only in-frame ones; the method was immunoSEQ multiplex PCR. The sample contains around 470,000 clones, 80% to 95% of which appear only once. Sequencing was carried out using PBMCs or T cells enriched from blood (not recorded which). The receptors here all came from a man between 18 and 29 years old who had recovered from COVID-19. CDR3s include the opening cysteine and the closing phenylalanine or tryptophan. D genes are given only for firm matches. Only some rows state a clone size, as once, few, many or a class for expanded clones.

TRBV19	15	-	TRBJ2-2	-	TGTGCCAGTAGTACGCGACACTCGAACACCGGGGAGCTGTTTTTT	CASSTRHSNTGELFF
TRBV3-1/TRBV3-2	13	TRBD2	TRBJ2-4	-	TGTGCCAGCAGCCAAGGACTAGCCTACATTCAGTACTTC	CASSQGLAYIQYF
TRBV4-1	15	-	TRBJ1-4	-	TGCGCCAGTTCACTACCCGCAGGGTCCTCCCCGAAACTGTTTTTT	CASSLPAGSSPKLFF
TRBV14	15	-	TRBJ1-2	-	TGTGCCAGCAGCAACCGGGACTCGGACCTCTATGGCTACACCTTC	CASSNRDSDLYGYTF
TRBV20-1	12	TRBD2	TRBJ2-1	many	TGCAGTGCTAGTGGGGGGGTCACTGAGCAGTTCTTC	CSASGGVTEQFF
TRBV29-1	12	-	TRBJ2-5	-	TGCAGCGTCACAGCAGTTCAAGAGACCCAGTACTTC	CSVTAVQETQYF
TRBV10-3	13	-	TRBJ1-2	-	TGTGCCATCAGTGGAGGGTCGTCATCGATCTACACCTTC	CAISGGSSSIYTF
TRBV28	13	-	TRBJ1-5	-	TGTGCCAGCACCGCGGGGGTATATCAGCCCCAGCATTTT	CASTAGVYQPQHF
TRBV24-1	17	TRBD1	TRBJ2-7	once	TGTGCCACCAGTGATTCCGGGACAGGGGTTTACTCCTACGAGCAGTACTTC	CATSDSGTGVYSYEQYF
TRBV5-1	15	-	TRBJ1-6	-	TGCGCCAGCAGCTTGGAACGGGGGTGGTATTCACCCCTCCACTTT	CASSLERGWYSPLHF
TRBV19	19	TRBD1	TRBJ1-6	-	TGTGCCAGTAGTCTCCCGGGACAGGGACCTTTGAGAAATAATTCACCCCTCCACTTT	CASSLPGQGPLRNNSPLHF
TRBV11-2	16	TRBD1	TRBJ1-6	-	TGTGCCAGCAGCTTAGTCCCGCCAGGGGGTAATTCACCCCTCCACTTT	CASSLVPPGGNSPLHF
TRBV15	17	-	TRBJ1-3	-	TGTGCCACCAGCAAGATCTCCCTCGGTAGAACTGGAAACACCATATATTTT	CATSKISLGRTGNTIYF
TRBV6-6	12	-	TRBJ1-1	-	TGTGCCAGCAGTTACCCCCTGGAACAGGCTTTCTTT	CASSYPLEQAFF
TRBV14	16	TRBD1	TRBJ1-1	few	TGTGCCAGCAGCTTCGGAGGGACAGGGCGGAACACTGAAGCTTTCTTT	CASSFGGTGRNTEAFF
TRBV5-1	17	TRBD1	TRBJ2-3	-	TGCGCCAGCAGCAGGGGACAGGGACTGGGGAGCACAGATACGCAGTATTTT	CASSRGQGLGSTDTQYF
TRBV6-5	14	TRBD2	TRBJ2-7	-	TGTGCCAGCAGTTCGAGCGGGAGCTCCTACGAGCAGTACTTC	CASSSSGSSYEQYF
TRBV5-1	15	TRBD2	TRBJ2-7	few	TGCGCCAGCAGCCCGGGGGGTGTGGGGGCCTACGAGCAGTACTTC	CASSPGGVGAYEQYF
TRBV7-9	16	-	TRBJ1-1	-	TGTGCCAGCAGCCCGGGACCGGGGGGGAGGAACACTGAAGCTTTCTTT	CASSPGPGGRNTEAFF
TRBV19	19	-	TRBJ2-1	-	TGTGCCAGTAGTCCAGGAGGTGGGCGGGATTCCCCCCTCTACAATGAGCAGTTCTTC	CASSPGGGRDSPLYNEQFF
TRBV11-3	17	TRBD1	TRBJ1-2	-	TGTGCCAGCAGCCCCGGGACAGCTTACGCACCTAACTATGGCTACACCTTC	CASSPGTAYAPNYGYTF
TRBV20-1	15	TRBD1	TRBJ1-2	-	TGCAGTGCTAGTAGATTGGGACAGGGAGGCTATGGCTACACCTTC	CSASRLGQGGYGYTF
TRBV5-1	15	TRBD1	TRBJ1-2	once	TGCGCCAGCAGCTTGGAGGCAGGGGGTCGGGGTGGCTACACCTTC	CASSLEAGGRGGYTF
TRBV10-3	16	TRBD1	TRBJ1-2	-	TGTGCCACTGGAGGGGACGGGACAGGGTCGGACTATGGCTACACCTTC	CATGGDGTGSDYGYTF
TRBV30	16	-	TRBJ1-1	-	TGTGCCTGGAGTGCCGGTACCAGGGGATTGAACACTGAAGCTTTCTTT	CAWSAGTRGLNTEAFF
TRBV7-2	14	TRBD1	TRBJ1-2	-	TGTGCCAGCAGTTCTACCGGGACAGGGGGAGGCTACACCTTC	CASSSTGTGGGYTF
TRBV28	15	TRBD1	TRBJ2-7	-	TGTGCCAGCAGTTCTCCGGGACAGGGGATAGGGGAGCAGTACTTC	CASSSPGQGIGEQYF
TRBV5-1	13	-	TRBJ2-5	-	TGCGCCAGCAGCTTCCAGGGACAAGAGACCCAGTACTTC	CASSFQGQETQYF
TRBV11-2	18	TRBD1	TRBJ1-1	-	TGTGCCAGCAGCTTAGACCCGGCACAGGGGGGAGGAGGCACTGAAGCTTTCTTT	CASSLDPAQGGGGTEAFF
TRBV9	15	-	TRBJ1-2	-	TGTGCCAGCAGCGTAGGTGGACAAGCTAACTATGGCTACACCTTC	CASSVGGQANYGYTF
TRBV14	14	TRBD2	TRBJ2-7	-	TGTGCCAGCAGCCAGGGGGGACTAACCTACGAGCAGTACTTC	CASSQGGLTYEQYF
TRBV5-6	16	-	TRBJ1-1	-	TGTGCCAGCACCCAGGACGGGGGAGGGATCGACACTGAAGCTTTCTTT	CASTQDGGGIDTEAFF
TRBV2	15	-	TRBJ2-7	-	TGTGCCACCAAGCAACTCACAGGGTCACCCTACGAGCAGTACTTC	CATKQLTGSPYEQYF
TRBV19	15	TRBD2	TRBJ2-3	-	TGTGCCAGTAGTCGGACTAGCGGGACGATAGATACGCAGTATTTT	CASSRTSGTIDTQYF
TRBV9	15	-	TRBJ2-3	-	TGTGCCAGCAGCTCAAGGGGGGGCCGCGCAGATACGCAGTATTTT	CASSSRGGRADTQYF
TRBV23-1	18	-	TRBJ1-5	-	TGCGCCAGCAGTCCTCCCCGGCGTCGGACTCATAGCAATCAGCCCCAGCATTTT	CASSPPRRRTHSNQPQHF
TRBV10-3	15	-	TRBJ1-1	-	TGTGCCATCAGTGAGCCGCGGGTTTCCCGACTTGAAGCTTTCTTT	CAISEPRVSRLEAFF
TRBV24-1	13	-	TRBJ2-1	-	TGTGCCACCAGTGGGGGGGTGAACAATGAGCAGTTCTTC	CATSGGVNNEQFF
TRBV12-3/TRBV12-4	11	-	TRBJ1-4	once	TGTGCCAGCAGTGGATTAGCAAAACTGTTTTTT	CASSGLAKLFF
TRBV3-1/TRBV3-2	19	TRBD1	TRBJ1-2	-	TGTGCCAGCAGCCAAGACCCCCGACAGGGGGCGCCCCATTACTATGGCTACACCTTC	CASSQDPRQGAPHYYGYTF
TRBV7-2	14	TRBD1	TRBJ1-6	-	TGTGCCAGCAGCCCACGGACAGGGGGCATAACCCTCCACTTT	CASSPRTGGITLHF
TRBV27	14	TRBD1	TRBJ1-6	-	TGTGCCAGCAGTTTTGGACAGGCCAATTCACCCCTCCACTTT	CASSFGQANSPLHF